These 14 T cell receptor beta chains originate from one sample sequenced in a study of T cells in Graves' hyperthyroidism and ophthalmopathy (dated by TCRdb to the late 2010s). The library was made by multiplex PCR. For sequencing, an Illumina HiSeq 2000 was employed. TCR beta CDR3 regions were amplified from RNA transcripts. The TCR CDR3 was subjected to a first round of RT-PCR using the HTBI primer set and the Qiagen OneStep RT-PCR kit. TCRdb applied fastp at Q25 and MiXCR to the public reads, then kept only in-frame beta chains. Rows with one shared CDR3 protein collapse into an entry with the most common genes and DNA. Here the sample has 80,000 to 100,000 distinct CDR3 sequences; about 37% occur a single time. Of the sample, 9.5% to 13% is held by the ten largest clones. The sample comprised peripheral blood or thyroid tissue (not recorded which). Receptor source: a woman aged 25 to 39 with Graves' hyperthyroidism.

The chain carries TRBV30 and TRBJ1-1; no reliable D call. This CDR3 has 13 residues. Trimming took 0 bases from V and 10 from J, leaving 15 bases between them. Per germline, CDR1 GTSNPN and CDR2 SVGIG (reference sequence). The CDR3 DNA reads TGTGCCTGGAGTGTACAAGGCACCGCGGGAGCTTTCTTT. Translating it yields CAWSVQGTAGAFF.

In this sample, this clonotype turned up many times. The CDR3 loop is CASSSTGLAHRYEQYF. The CDR3 bases are TGTGCCAGTAGCTCTACGGGACTAGCGCACCGCTACGAGCAGTACTTC. The chain has TRBV19 and TRBJ2-7, with 10 bases fitting TRBD2. The V gene's germline CDR1 is LNHDA and CDR2 SQIVND (reference sequence). There are 16 residues in the CDR3. The V gene end was trimmed by 6 bases and the J gene end by 3 bases; junction bases not matched to a gene: 11.

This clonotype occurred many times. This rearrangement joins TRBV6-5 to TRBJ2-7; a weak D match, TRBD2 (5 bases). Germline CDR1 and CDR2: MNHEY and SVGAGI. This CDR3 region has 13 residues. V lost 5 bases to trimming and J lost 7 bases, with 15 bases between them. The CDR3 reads CASSLGDTREQYF. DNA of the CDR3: TGTGCCAGCAGTCTCGGGGATACGAGGGAGCAGTACTTC.

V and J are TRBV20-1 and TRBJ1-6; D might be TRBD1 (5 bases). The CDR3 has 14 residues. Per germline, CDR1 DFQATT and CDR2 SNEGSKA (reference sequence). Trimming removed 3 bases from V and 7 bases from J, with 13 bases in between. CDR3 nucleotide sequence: TGCAGTGCTAGCCCGGAGACAGTCAATTCACCCCTCCACTTT. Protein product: CSASPETVNSPLHF.

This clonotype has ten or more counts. CDR3 DNA sequence: TGTGCCAGCAGCTTGAGGGGGGTCAGCTGGGGCACTGAAGCTTTCTTT. This codes for CASSLRGVSWGTEAFF. The chain has TRBV5-8 and TRBJ1-1; perhaps TRBD1 as D (6 bases). This CDR3 has 16 residues. The germline V and J ends were trimmed by 1 base and 4 bases, with 17 bases remaining between them. Per the germline V gene, CDR1 is SGHTS and CDR2 is YDEGEE. The whole variable domain, remainder taken from reference TRBV5-8 and TRBJ1-1, is EAGVTQSPTHLIKTRGQQATLRCSPISGHTSVYWYQQALGLGLQFLLWYDEGEERNRGNFPPRFSGRQFPNYSSELNVNALELEDSALYLCASSLRGVSWGTEAFFGQGTRLTVV.

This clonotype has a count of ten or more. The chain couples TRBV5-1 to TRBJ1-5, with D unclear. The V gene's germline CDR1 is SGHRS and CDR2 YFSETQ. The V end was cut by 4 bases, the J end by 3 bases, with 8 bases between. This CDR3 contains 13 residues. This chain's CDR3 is CASSATTNQPQHF. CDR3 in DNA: TGCGCCAGCAGCGCCACGACCAATCAGCCCCAGCATTTT.

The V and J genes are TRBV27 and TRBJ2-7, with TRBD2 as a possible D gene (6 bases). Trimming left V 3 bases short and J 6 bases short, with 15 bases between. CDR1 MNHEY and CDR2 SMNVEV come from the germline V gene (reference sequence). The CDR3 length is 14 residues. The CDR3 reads CASSFGGPSSEQYF. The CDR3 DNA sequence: TGTGCCAGCAGTTTCGGAGGGCCCTCTTCCGAGCAGTACTTC.

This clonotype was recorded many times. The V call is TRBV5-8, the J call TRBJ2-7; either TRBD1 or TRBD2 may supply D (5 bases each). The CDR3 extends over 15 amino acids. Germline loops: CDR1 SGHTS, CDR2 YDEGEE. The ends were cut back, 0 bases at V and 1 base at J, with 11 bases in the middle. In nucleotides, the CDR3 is TGTGCCAGCAGCTTGGGACGGGACGGTTCCTACGAGCAGTACTTC. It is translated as CASSLGRDGSYEQYF. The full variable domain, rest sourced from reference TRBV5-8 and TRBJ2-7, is EAGVTQSPTHLIKTRGQQATLRCSPISGHTSVYWYQQALGLGLQFLLWYDEGEERNRGNFPPRFSGRQFPNYSSELNVNALELEDSALYLCASSLGRDGSYEQYFGPGTRLTVT.

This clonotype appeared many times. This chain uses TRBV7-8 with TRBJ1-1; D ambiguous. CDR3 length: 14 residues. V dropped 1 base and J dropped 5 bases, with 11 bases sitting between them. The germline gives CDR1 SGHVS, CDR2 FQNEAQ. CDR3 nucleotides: TGTGCCAGCAGCTTAGATAGCTCTAGGACTGAAGCTTTCTTT. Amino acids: CASSLDSSRTEAFF.

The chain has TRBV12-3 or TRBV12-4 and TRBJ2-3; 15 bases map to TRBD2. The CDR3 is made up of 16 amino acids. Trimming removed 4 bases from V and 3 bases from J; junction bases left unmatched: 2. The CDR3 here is CASSWTSGRATDTQYF. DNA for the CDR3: TGTGCCAGCAGTTGGACTAGCGGGAGGGCTACAGATACGCAGTATTTT.

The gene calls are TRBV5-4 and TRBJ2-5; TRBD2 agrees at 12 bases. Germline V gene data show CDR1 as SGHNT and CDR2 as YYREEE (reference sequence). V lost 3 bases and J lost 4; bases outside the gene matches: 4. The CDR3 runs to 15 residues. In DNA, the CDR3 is TGTGCCAGCAGCTCAGAACTAGCGGGAGGAGAGACCCAGTACTTC. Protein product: CASSSELAGGETQYF.

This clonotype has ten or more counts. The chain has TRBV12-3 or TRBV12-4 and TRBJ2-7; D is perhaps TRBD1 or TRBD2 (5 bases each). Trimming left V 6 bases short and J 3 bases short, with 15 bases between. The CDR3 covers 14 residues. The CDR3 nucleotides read TGTGCCAGCAGCCCCGGGACGGACAACTACGAGCAGTACTTC. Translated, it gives CASSPGTDNYEQYF.

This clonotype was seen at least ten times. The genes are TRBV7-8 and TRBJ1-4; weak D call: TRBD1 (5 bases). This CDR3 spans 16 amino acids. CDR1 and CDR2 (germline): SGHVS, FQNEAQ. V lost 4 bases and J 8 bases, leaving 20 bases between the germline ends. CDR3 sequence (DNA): TGTGCCAGCAGCTCCGAAGACGGGGCAGATGGAGAAAAACTGTTTTTT. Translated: CASSSEDGADGEKLFF.

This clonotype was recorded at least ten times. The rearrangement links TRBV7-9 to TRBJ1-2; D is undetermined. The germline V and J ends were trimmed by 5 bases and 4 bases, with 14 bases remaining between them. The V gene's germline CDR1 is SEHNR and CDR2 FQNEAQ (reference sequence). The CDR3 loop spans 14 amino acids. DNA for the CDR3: TGTGCCAGCAGCCACAGAGGTTCGGGCTATGGCTACACCTTC. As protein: CASSHRGSGYGYTF.